The clone carrying this T cell receptor beta chain was seen repeatedly, ten times or more. Its matching antigen is unknown. The sample is drawn from a study of early T cells in non-severe SARS-CoV-2 infection. About the study: Investigators sequenced bulk RNA drawn from unsorted whole blood, and chains remained unpaired.

Study results and caveats: The VDJdb matching leaned toward anti-spike CD8 responses and overlooked private and CD4 specificities.

The germline CDR1 and CDR2 sequences are SEHNR and FQNEAQ (reference sequence). The CDR3 runs 16 residues. V shed 5 bases and J 5 bases; nucleotides not matched to a gene: 14. The library protocol tagged individual cDNA molecules with unique molecular identifiers. Each CDR3 protein is one row after TCRdb ran MiXCR on the 5' RACE reads. The sample contains approximately 80,000 distinct CDR3 sequences, over 9% of which appear only once. This TCR was recovered from an adult who was a healthcare worker with PCR-confirmed SARS-CoV-2 infection or an uninfected control (not recorded which). Sample: whole blood, taken at baseline. The chain employs TRBV7-9 and TRBJ1-1; 7 bases map to TRBD1. As DNA, the CDR3 is TGTGCCAGCAGCCCGAGCCCGACAGGGAAGAGGACTGAAGCTTTCTTT. This codes for CASSPSPTGKRTEAFF.